This T cell receptor (beta chain) was retrieved from a study of blood T cells in healthy people across ages. The CDR3 extends over 18 amino acids. Study-wide results and caveats: With age, beta diversity per million T cells declined roughly linearly, significantly by 30 to 40.

Remarks on this clonotype: Its antigen remains unknown.

Primed by a sample-barcoded 5' primer and a J-beta primer mix, a second PCR proceeded for 7 to 11 cycles. A 12-random-nucleotide template-switch adaptor tagged each cDNA molecule. There were at least 2.5 million CDR3-containing paired-end reads obtained from each sample. TCRdb passed the 5' RACE reads through MiXCR, listing each CDR3 protein once. Of 1.5 million to 2 million distinct CDR3 sequences in the sample, 49% were seen once. The specimen was blood. V usage is TRBV21-1 and J usage is TRBJ2-7; no DNA check was done on the table's D call, TRBD2. TRBV21-1 is recorded as a pseudogene. This clonotype originated in a woman in her thirties or forties in good health. CDR3 DNA sequence: TGTGCCAGCAGCAAAGCGCGGTTAGCCAGGGACGTTCGGAACGAGCAGTACTTC. It translates to CASSKARLARDVRNEQYF.